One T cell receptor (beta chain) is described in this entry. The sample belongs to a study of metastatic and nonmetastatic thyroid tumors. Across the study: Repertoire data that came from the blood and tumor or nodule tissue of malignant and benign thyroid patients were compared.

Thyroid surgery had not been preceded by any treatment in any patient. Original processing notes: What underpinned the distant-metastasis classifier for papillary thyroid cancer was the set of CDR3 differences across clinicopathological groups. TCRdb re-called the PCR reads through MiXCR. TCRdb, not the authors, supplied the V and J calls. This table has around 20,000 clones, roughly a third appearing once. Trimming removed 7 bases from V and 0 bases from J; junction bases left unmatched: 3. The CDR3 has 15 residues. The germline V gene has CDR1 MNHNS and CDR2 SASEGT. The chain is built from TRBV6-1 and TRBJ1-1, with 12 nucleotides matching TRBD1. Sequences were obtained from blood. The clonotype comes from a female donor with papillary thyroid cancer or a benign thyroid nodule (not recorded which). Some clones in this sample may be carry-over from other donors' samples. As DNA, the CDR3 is TGTGCCAGCACCCGGGACAGGGGGCTGAACACTGAAGCTTTCTTT. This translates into CASTRDRGLNTEAFF.